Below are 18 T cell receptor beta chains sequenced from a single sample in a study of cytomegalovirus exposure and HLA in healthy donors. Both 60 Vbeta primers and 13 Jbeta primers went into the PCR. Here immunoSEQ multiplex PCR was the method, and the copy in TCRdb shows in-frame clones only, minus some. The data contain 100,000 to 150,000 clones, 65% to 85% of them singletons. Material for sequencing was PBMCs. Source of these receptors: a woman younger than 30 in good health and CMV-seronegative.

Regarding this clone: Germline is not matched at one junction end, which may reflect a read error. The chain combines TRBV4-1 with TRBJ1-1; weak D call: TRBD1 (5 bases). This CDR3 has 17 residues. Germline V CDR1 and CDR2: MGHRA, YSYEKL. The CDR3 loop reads CDSSQGPGIKRNTEAFF. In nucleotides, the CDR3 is TGCGACAGCAGCCAGGGTCCAGGGATAAAACGGAACACTGAAGCTTTCTTT.

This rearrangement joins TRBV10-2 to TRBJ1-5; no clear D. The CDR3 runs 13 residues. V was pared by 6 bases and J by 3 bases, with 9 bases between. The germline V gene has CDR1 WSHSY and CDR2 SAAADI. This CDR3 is CASRRRDNQPQHF. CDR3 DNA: TGCGCCAGCAGAAGGCGGGACAATCAGCCCCAGCATTTT.

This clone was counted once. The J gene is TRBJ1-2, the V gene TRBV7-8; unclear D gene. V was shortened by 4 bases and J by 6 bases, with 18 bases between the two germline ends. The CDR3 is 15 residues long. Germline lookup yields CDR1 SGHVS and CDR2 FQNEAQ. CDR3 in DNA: TGTGCCAGCAGCTCCGCCCCCCTCGCCCGGGATGGCTACACCTTC. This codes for CASSSAPLARDGYTF.

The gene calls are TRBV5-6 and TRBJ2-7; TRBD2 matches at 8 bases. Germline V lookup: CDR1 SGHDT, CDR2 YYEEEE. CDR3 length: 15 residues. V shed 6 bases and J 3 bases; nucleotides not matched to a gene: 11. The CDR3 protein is CASTPTPAGGYEQYF. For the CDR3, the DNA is TGTGCCAGCACTCCCACCCCCGCGGGGGGCTACGAGCAGTACTTC. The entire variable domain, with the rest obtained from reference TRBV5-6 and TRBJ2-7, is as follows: DAGVTQSPTHLIKTRGQQVTLRCSPKSGHDTVSWYQQALGQGPQFIFQYYEEEERQRGNFPDRFSGHQFPNYSSELNVNALLLGDSALYLCASTPTPAGGYEQYFGPGTRLTVT.

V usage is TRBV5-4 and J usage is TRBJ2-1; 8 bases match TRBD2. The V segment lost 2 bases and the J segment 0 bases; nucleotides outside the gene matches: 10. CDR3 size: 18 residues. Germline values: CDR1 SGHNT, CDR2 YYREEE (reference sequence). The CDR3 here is CASSLATSALSSYNEQFF. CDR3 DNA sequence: TGTGCCAGCAGCTTAGCGACTAGCGCTTTAAGCTCCTACAATGAGCAGTTCTTC.

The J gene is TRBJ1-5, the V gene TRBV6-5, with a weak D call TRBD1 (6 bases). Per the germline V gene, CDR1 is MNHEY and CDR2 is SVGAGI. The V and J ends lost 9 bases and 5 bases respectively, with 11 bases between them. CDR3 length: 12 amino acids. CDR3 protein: CASRSGDQPQHF. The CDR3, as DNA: TGTGCCAGTCGATCAGGGGATCAGCCCCAGCATTTT.

CDR3 sequence reads: CATADSQNTEAFF. CDR3 DNA: TGTGCCACCGCCGACAGTCAGAACACTGAAGCTTTCTTT. The chain combines TRBV15 with TRBJ1-1; D might be TRBD1 (5 bases). Germline V gene sequence: CDR1 LNHNV, CDR2 YYDKDF (reference sequence). This CDR3 has 13 amino acids. V lost 8 bases and J 1 base, leaving 11 bases between the germline ends.

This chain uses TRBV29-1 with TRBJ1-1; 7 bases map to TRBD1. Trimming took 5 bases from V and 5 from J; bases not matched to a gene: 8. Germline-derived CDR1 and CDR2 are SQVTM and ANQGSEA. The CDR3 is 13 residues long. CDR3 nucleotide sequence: TGCAGCGTTATAGACAGGGATGAAACTGAAGCTTTCTTT. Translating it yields CSVIDRDETEAFF.

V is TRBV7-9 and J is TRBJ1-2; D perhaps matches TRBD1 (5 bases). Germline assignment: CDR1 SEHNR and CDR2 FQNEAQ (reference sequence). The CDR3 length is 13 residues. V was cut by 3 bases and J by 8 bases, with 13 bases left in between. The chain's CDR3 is CASSFRDLRGYTF. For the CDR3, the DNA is TGTGCCAGCAGCTTCCGGGACTTAAGGGGCTACACCTTC.

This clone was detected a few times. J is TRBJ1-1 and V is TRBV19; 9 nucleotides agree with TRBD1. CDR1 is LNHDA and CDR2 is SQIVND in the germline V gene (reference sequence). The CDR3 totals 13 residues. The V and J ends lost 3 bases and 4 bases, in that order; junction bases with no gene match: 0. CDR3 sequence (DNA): TGTGCCAGTAGTATGGGACAGGGCACTGAAGCTTTCTTT. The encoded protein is CASSMGQGTEAFF.

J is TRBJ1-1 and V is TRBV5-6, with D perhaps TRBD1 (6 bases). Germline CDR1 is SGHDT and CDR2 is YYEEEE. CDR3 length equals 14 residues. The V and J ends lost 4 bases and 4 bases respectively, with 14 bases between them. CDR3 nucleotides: TGTGCCAGCAGCCCTCGGGGGGCGGGCACTGAAGCTTTCTTT. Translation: CASSPRGAGTEAFF.

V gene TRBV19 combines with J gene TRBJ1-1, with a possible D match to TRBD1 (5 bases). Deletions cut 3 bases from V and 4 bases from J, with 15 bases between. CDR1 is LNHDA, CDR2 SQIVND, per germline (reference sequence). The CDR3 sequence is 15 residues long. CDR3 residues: CASSIGREGATEAFF. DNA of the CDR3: TGTGCCAGTAGTATTGGCAGGGAGGGTGCCACTGAAGCTTTCTTT.

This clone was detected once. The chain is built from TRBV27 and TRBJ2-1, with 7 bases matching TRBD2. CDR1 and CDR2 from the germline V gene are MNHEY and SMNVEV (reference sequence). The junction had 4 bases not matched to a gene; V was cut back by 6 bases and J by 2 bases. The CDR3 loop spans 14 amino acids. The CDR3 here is CASRRETAYNEQFF. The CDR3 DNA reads TGTGCCAGCAGGCGGGAGACCGCCTACAATGAGCAGTTCTTC.

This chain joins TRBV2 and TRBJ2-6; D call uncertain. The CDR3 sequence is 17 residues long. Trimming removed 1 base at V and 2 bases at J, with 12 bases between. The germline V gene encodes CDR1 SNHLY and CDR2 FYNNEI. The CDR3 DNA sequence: TGTGCCAGCAGTGAAGAGCTTGAGTTAGCTGGGGCCAACGTCCTGACTTTC. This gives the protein CASSEELELAGANVLTF.

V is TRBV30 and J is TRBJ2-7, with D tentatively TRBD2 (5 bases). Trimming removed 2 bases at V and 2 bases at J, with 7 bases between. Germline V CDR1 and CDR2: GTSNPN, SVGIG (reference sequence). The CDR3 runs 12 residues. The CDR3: CAWSLGAYEQYF. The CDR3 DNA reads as TGTGCCTGGAGTTTGGGAGCCTACGAGCAGTACTTC. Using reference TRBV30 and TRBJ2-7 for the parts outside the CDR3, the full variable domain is SQTIHQWPATLVQPVGSPLSLECTVEGTSNPNLYWYRQAAGRGLQLLFYSVGIGQISSEVPQNLSASRPQDRQFILSSKKLLLSDSGFYLCAWSLGAYEQYFGPGTRLTVT.

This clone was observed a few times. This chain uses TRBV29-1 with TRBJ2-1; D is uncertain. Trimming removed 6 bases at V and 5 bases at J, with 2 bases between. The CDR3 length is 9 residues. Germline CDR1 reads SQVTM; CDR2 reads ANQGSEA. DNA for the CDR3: TGCAGCGTCAACAATGAGCAGTTCTTC. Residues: CSVNNEQFF.

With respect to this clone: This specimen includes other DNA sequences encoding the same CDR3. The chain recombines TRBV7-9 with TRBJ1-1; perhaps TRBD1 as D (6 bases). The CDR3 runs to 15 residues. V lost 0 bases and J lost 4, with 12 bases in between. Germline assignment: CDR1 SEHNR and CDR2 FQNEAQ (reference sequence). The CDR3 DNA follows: TGTGCCAGCAGCTTAGCGGACAGAGGTAGCACTGAAGCTTTCTTT. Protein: CASSLADRGSTEAFF.

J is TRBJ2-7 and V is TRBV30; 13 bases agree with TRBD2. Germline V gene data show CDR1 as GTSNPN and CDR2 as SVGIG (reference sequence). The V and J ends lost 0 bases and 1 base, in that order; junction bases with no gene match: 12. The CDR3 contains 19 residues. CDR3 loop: CAWSVGQRVGLAGSYEQYF. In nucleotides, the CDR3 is TGTGCCTGGAGTGTCGGACAGCGAGTGGGACTAGCGGGGTCCTACGAGCAGTACTTC.